This TCR beta chain was sequenced in a study of blood T cell repertoires in COVID-19. The overall study: Specimens from acute and convalescent COVID-19 originated in the United States, Italy and Spain. PBMCs, B-cell-depleted T cells, or T cells were the source of the cDNA or gDNA that made up the material.

V was cut by 7 bases and J by 2 bases, with 9 bases left in between. The CDR3 is 13 residues long. CDR1 and CDR2 (germline): SNHLY, FYNNEI. Study processing details: Estimated nucleated cell counts came from reference gene primer amplification. Generated by immunoSEQ multiplex PCR, the TCRdb table keeps only in-frame clones and is missing some. V, J and clone size reflect that table, while D and trimming were determined from the DNA. Of roughly 100,000 clones in the sample, around 84% were seen once. The sequenced sample was peripheral blood. The genes are TRBV2 and TRBJ2-1, with a possible D match to TRBD1 (6 bases). The TCR was taken from a human donor in a cohort sampled during active COVID-19. CDR3 DNA: TGTGCCAGCAAAGAGGGGGCCTACAATGAGCAGTTCTTC. As protein: CASKEGAYNEQFF. The full variable domain, its missing parts supplied by reference TRBV2 and TRBJ2-1, is EPEVTQTPSHQVTQMGQEVILRCVPISNHLYFYWYRQILGQKVEFLVSFYNNEISEKSEIFDDQFSVERPDGSNFTLKIRSTKLEDSAMYFCASKEGAYNEQFFGPGTRLTVL.